Detailed here is one T cell receptor beta chain. The target of this receptor is not known. Base quality data are lacking; no much larger clone is found one base away. These data belong to a study of graft-versus-host responses after intestinal transplantation (dated by TCRdb to the early 2020s). Study-wide context: Recipients received multivisceral, liver-intestinal, or isolated intestinal transplants. Every recipient was given anti-thymocyte globulin induction, then maintenance tacrolimus and steroids for approximately 3 years. Bulk TCR-beta CDR3 sequencing was used to track graft-versus-host and host-versus-graft alloreactive T cell clones in the graft, circulation and bone marrow after intestinal transplantation. To identify alloreactive clones, pre-transplant mixed lymphocyte reaction products were sequenced and then compared with unstimulated pre-transplant donor and recipient T cells. The cohort enrolled around 23 intestinal transplant recipients including one retransplant, and a few patients lacking pretransplant specimens were excluded. A peak of at least 4% donor T cells among recipient peripheral blood mononuclear cells was the definition used for donor T cell macrochimerism. Rather than being sequenced by the commercial service, samples from three later patients were sequenced in-house on an Illumina MiSeq and processed with MiXCR. Findings and caveats that apply to the study as a whole: Early after transplant, declines in HvG clones were associated with peak levels of circulating GvH clones. The conclusions were limited by the relatively low number and heterogeneity of the intestinal transplant patients. In the allografts of patients with donor T cell macrochimerism, GvH to HvG T cell clonal ratios were high. GvH clones turned up in recipient bone marrow, with some appearing earlier in ileal mucosa or blood, a pattern consistent with an intestinal mucosal origin.

Blood samples were collected up to 4 times in the first month after transplant and then at least monthly when available. The receptor library was made with the immunoSEQ multiplex PCR assay. For most patients, high-throughput TCR-beta CDR3 sequencing of genomic DNA was performed by Adaptive Biotechnologies. In the authors' own workflow: Adaptive's ImmunoSEQ software supplied the TCR sequencing data for around 17 patients, while MiXCR and VDJtools were used to process a few other patients. CDR3 nucleotide sequences shared between donor and recipient were removed because the origin of such sequences could not be assigned. At least 2-fold expansion over unstimulated cells and a minimum CFSE-low frequency of 0.002% (template counts) or 0.001% (read counts) were required for clones to be classified as alloreactive. A clone was considered mappable if detected in the sequenced pre-transplant spleen, lymph node, or MLR CFSE-low populations of the donor or recipient. Cumulative frequency of alloreactive clones was calculated as a percentage of all sequences weighted by copy number. TCRdb's version of the immuneACCESS table is confined to in-frame rearrangements and falls short of the full clone set. An unresolved V gene accounts for under half of the shortfall where checked; the remainder is of unknown origin. V, J and clone size reflect that table, while D and trimming were determined from the DNA. The sample table records about 97,000 clones; roughly 90% of these occur just once. The ten largest account for roughly 16% of the sample.

The CDR3 starts with the cysteine, ends with the phenylalanine, and has 16 residues. Of all the DNA, just the CDR3 is kept, 48 bases in frame from base 1. The germline V gene (reference sequence) sets CDR1 to SGHAT and CDR2 to FQDESV. V loses 6 bases, J loses 4 bases, and the germline ends lie 18 bases apart. The source was PBMCs, collected roughly 68 weeks after intestinal transplant. The V gene is TRBV11-1 and the J gene is TRBJ2-2; the D gene is possibly TRBD1, with 5 bases matching. The receptor comes from a human patient who received an intestinal transplant, so some T cells may come from the graft donor. The sequenced DNA: TGTGCCAGCAGATACGCATCAGGGTCCTTCACCGGGGAGCTGTTTTTT. This yields the protein CASRYASGSFTGELFF. Supplemented by the reference TRBV11-1 and TRBJ2-2 proteins around the CDR3, the complete variable domain is EAEVAQSPRYKITEKSQAVAFWCDPISGHATLYWYRQILGQGPELLVQFQDESVVDDSQLPKDRFSAERLKGVDSTLKIQPAELGDSAMYLCASRYASGSFTGELFFGEGSRLTVL.